Below are 8 T cell receptor beta chains sequenced from a single sample in a study. Tregs were sorted as CD4+CD25+CD127-/low cells. One entry per CDR3 protein results from TCRdb running MiXCR on the 5' RACE reads. The table has some 9,200 distinct CDR3 sequences, approximately 14% seen once; the top ten hold about 3.1%. Sequencing was performed on Tregs sorted from blood. The origin of the receptors is a female donor with breast cancer.

By frequency in the sample, this clonotype is medium-sized (0.01 to 0.1%). The chain couples TRBV6-2 or TRBV6-3 to TRBJ2-1; D call uncertain. This CDR3 region has 13 residues. V was pared by 4 bases and J by 7 bases, with 11 bases between. CDR1 MNHEY and CDR2 SVGEGT come from the germline V gene. CDR3 sequence: CASSSLPRNEQFF. For the CDR3, the DNA is TGTGCCAGCAGTTCTCTACCGCGGAATGAGCAGTTCTTC.

This clonotype showed up many times. The genes are TRBV7-2 and TRBJ2-5; D might be TRBD2 (5 bases). V lost 2 bases, J lost 0 bases, and 10 bases lay in between. Germline CDR1 SGHTA, CDR2 FQGNSA. The CDR3 is 15 residues long. In nucleotides, the CDR3 is TGTGCCAGCAGCTTAACTATGGACTACCAAGAGACCCAGTACTTC. It encodes CASSLTMDYQETQYF. The full variable domain, in which reference TRBV7-2 and TRBJ2-5 provide the parts outside the CDR3, is GAGVSQSPSNKVTEKGKDVELRCDPISGHTALYWYRQSLGQGLEFLIYFQGNSAPDKSGLPSDRFSAERTGGSVSTLTIQRTQQEDSAVYLCASSLTMDYQETQYFGPGTRLLVL.

Sample share makes this clonotype medium-sized. CDR3 bases: TGTGCCAGCAGCTCCGACAGCGGGGGGACCCAGTACTTC. Its translation: CASSSDSGGTQYF. The V gene is TRBV7-6, the J gene TRBJ2-5; 8 bases fit TRBD2. Germline-derived CDR1 and CDR2 are SGHVS and FNYEAQ. Trimming removed 4 bases from V and 7 bases from J; junction bases left unmatched: 5. This CDR3 is built from 13 residues.

This clonotype is categorized as medium-sized. The chain uses TRBV27 and TRBJ2-1, with D possibly being TRBD2 (6 bases). The V end lost 5 bases, the J end lost 6 bases, and 14 bases lay between the germline ends. The CDR3 sequence is 14 residues long. Germline V gene data show CDR1 as MNHEY and CDR2 as SMNVEV (reference sequence). The CDR3 sequence is CASSRRAPANEQFF. The CDR3 DNA is TGTGCCAGCAGTCGGAGGGCCCCCGCCAATGAGCAGTTCTTC.

With regard to this clonotype: This may be a read error, as it is one base from a much larger clone. This rearrangement joins TRBV6-1 to TRBJ1-4; TRBD1 might be the D (6 bases). From germline, CDR1 is MNHNS and CDR2 SASEGT. This CDR3 region has 14 residues. The CDR3 nucleotides read TGTGCCAACAGTGGAGGGGGAGACGGTGAAAAACTGTTTTTT. This gives the protein CANSGGGDGEKLFF.

Relative to its sample, this clonotype is medium-sized. V usage is TRBV4-2 and J usage is TRBJ1-4; 7 nucleotides line up with TRBD1. Germline V gives CDR1 LGHNA, CDR2 YNFKEQ. With 0 bases clipped from V and 2 bases from J, the junction kept 6 bases outside the gene matches. This CDR3 spans 17 amino acids. DNA of the CDR3: TGTGCCAGCAGCCAAGAACCAGGGGGGGCGACTAATGAAAAACTGTTTTTT. This sequence encodes CASSQEPGGATNEKLFF.

As concerns this clonotype: Being one base from a much bigger clone, this may be a read error. This sequence joins TRBV18 and TRBJ2-2, with 11 bases lining up with TRBD2. CDR1 and CDR2 from the germline V gene are KGHSH and LQKENI. The CDR3 covers 15 residues. Germline trimming cut 3 bases from V and 4 bases from J; bases unmatched to any gene: 1. CDR3 sequence reads: CASSPGLAVTGELFF. In DNA, the CDR3 is TGTGCCAGCTCACCGGGACTAGCGGTCACCGGGGAGCTGTTTTTT.

This clonotype counts as medium-sized. The chain carries TRBV12-3 or TRBV12-4 and TRBJ2-3; D may be TRBD2 (6 bases). V was shortened by 7 bases and J by 4 bases, with 18 bases between the two germline ends. The CDR3 extends over 15 amino acids. The DNA for the CDR3 is TGTGCCAGCACCTCTTCTCGGGGGAGTGCAGATACGCAGTATTTT. As protein: CASTSSRGSADTQYF.